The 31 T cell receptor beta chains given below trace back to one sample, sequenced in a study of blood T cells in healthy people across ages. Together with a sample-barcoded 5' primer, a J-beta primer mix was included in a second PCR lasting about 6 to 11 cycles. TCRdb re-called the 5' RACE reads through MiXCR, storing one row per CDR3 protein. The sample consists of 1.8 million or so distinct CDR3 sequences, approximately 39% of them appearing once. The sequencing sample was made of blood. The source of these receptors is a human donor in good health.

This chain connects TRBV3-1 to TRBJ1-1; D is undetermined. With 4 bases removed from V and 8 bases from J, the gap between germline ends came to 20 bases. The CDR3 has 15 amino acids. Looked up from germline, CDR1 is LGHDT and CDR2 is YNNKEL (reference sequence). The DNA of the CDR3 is TGTGCCAGCAGCCGGTTCTCAGGAACTACAAAGGAAGCTTTCTTT. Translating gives CASSRFSGTTKEAFF.

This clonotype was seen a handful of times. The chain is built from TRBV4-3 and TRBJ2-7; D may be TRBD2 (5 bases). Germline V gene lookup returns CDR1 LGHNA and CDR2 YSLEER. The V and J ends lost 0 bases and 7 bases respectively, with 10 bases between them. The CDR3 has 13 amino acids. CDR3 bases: TGCGCCAGCAGCCAAGAGAGGGCTTGGGAGCAGTACTTC. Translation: CASSQERAWEQYF.

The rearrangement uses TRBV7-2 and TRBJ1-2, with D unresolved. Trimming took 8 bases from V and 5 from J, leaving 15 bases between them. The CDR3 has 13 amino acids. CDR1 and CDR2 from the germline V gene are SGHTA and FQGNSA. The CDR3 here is CASREGGPYGYTF. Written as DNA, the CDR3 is TGTGCCAGCCGAGAGGGAGGTCCGTATGGCTACACCTTC. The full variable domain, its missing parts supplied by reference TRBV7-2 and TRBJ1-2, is GAGVSQSPSNKVTEKGKDVELRCDPISGHTALYWYRQSLGQGLEFLIYFQGNSAPDKSGLPSDRFSAERTGGSVSTLTIQRTQQEDSAVYLCASREGGPYGYTFGSGTRLTVV.

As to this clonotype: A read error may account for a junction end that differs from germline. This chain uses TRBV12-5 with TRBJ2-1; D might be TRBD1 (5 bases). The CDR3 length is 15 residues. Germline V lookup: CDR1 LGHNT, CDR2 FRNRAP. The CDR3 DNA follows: TGTGCTAGTGCGCAGGGCTACAATTTTTACAATGAGCGGTTCTTC. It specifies CASAQGYNFYNERFF. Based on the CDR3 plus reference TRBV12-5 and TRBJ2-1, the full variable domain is DARVTQTPRHKVTEMGQEVTMRCQPILGHNTVFWYRQTMMQGLELLAYFRNRAPLDDSGMPKDRFSAEMPDATLATLKIQPSEPRDSAVYFCASAQGYNFYNERFFGPGTRLTVL.

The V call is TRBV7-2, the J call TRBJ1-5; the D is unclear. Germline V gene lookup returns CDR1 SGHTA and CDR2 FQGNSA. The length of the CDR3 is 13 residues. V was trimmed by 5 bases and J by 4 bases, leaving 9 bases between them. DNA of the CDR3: TGTGCCAGCAGCGCAATTCAGAATCAGCCCCAGCATTTT. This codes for CASSAIQNQPQHF. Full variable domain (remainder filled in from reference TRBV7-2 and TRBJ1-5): GAGVSQSPSNKVTEKGKDVELRCDPISGHTALYWYRQSLGQGLEFLIYFQGNSAPDKSGLPSDRFSAERTGGSVSTLTIQRTQQEDSAVYLCASSAIQNQPQHFGDGTRLSIL.

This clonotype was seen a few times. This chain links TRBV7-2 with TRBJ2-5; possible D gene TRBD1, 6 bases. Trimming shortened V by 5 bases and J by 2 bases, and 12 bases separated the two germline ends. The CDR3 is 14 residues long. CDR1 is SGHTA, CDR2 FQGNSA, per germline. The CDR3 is CASSIRGWQETQYF. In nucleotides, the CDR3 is TGTGCCAGCAGCATCAGGGGCTGGCAAGAGACCCAGTACTTC. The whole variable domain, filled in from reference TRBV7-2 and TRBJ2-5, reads GAGVSQSPSNKVTEKGKDVELRCDPISGHTALYWYRQSLGQGLEFLIYFQGNSAPDKSGLPSDRFSAERTGGSVSTLTIQRTQQEDSAVYLCASSIRGWQETQYFGPGTRLLVL.

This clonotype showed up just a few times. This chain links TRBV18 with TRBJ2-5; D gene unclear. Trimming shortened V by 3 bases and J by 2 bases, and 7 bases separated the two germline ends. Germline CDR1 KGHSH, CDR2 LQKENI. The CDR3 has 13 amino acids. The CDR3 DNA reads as TGTGCCAGCTCACCGGGCTGGCAAGAGACCCAGTACTTC. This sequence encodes CASSPGWQETQYF.

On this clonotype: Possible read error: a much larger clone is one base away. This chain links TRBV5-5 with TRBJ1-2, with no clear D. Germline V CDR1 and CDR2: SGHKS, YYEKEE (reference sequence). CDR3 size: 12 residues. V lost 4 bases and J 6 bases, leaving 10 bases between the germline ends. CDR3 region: CASSPPVDGYTF. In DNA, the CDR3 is TGTGCCAGCAGCCCCCCGGTGGATGGCTACACCTTC. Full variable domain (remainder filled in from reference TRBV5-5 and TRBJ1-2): DAGVTQSPTHLIKTRGQQVTLRCSPISGHKSVSWYQQVLGQGPQFIFQYYEKEERGRGNFPDRFSARQFPNYSSELNVNALLLGDSALYLCASSPPVDGYTFGSGTRLTVV.

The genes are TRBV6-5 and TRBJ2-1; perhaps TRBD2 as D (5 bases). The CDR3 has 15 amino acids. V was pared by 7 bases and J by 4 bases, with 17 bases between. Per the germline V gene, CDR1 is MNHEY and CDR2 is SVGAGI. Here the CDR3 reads CASTKTGSNYNEQFF. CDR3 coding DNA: TGTGCCAGCACAAAGACGGGATCAAATTACAATGAGCAGTTCTTC.

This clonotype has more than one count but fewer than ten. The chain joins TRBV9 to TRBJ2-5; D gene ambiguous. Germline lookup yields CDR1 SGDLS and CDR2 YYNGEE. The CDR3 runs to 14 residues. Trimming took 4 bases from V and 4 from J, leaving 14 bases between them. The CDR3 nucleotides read TGTGCCAGCAGCTATTCTCCAACGGGAGAGACCCAGTACTTC. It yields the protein CASSYSPTGETQYF.

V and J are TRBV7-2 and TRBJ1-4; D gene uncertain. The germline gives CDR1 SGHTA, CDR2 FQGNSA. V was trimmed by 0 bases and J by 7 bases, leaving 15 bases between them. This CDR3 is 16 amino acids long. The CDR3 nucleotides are TGTGCCAGCAGCTTAGCGTTGGGGAGAAGTCCTGAAAAACTGTTTTTT. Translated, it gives CASSLALGRSPEKLFF.

CDR3 region: CSPWEADTQYF. The DNA for the CDR3 is TGCAGCCCCTGGGAGGCAGATACGCAGTATTTT. The chain has TRBV29-1 and TRBJ2-3, with D perhaps matching TRBD2 (6 bases). The CDR3 spans 11 residues. The germline gives CDR1 SQVTM, CDR2 ANQGSEA. The germline V and J ends were trimmed by 8 bases and 4 bases, with 10 bases remaining between them.

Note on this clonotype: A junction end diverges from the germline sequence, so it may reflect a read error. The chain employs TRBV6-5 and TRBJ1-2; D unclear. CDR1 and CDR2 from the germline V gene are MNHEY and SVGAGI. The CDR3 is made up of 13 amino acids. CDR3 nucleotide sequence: TGTGCCAGCACCATCGGGTTTGCCTATGGCGACACCTTC. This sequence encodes CASTIGFAYGDTF.

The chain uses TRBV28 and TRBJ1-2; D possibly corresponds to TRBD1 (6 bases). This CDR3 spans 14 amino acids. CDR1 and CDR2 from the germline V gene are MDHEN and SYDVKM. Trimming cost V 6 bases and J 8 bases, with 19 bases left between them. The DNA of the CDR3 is TGTGCCAGCAGGTTACTTGACAGGAAGGGCGGCTACACCTTC. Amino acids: CASRLLDRKGGYTF.

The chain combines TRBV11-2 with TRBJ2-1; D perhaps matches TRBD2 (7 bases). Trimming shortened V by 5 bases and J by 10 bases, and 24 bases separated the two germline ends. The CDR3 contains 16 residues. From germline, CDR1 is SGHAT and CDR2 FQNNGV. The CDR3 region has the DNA TGTGCCAGCAGCAGATTTACTAACGGGGGGCCTAGGGAGCAGTTCTTC. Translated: CASSRFTNGGPREQFF.

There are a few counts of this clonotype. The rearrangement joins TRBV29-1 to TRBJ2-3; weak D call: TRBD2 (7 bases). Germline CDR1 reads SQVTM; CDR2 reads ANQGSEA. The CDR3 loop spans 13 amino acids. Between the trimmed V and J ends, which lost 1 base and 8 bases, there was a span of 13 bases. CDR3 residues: CSVEGKGGATQYF. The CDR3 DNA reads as TGCAGCGTTGAAGGGAAAGGGGGGGCTACGCAGTATTTT.

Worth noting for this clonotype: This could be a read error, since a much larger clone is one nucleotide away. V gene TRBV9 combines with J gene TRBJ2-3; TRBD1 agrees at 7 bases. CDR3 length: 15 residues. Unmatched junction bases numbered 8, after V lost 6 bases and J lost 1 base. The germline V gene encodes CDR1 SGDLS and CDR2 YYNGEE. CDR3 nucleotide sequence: TGTGCCAGCAACCTAGGGGGCGGCGGCACAGATACGCAGTATTTT. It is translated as CASNLGGGGTDTQYF.

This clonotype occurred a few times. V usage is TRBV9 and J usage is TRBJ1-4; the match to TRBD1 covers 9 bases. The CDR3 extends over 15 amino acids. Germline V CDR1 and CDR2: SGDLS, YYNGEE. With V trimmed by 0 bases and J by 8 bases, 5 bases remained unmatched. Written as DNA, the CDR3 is TGTGCCAGCAGCGTAGCTGGGACAGGGCTCGAAAAACTGTTTTTT. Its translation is CASSVAGTGLEKLFF.

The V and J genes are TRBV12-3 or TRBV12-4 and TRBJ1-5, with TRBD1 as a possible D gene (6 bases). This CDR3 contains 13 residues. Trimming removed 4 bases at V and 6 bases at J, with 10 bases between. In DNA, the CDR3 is TGTGCCAGCAGTTCGGGGGCCTCTCAGCCCCAGCATTTT. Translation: CASSSGASQPQHF.

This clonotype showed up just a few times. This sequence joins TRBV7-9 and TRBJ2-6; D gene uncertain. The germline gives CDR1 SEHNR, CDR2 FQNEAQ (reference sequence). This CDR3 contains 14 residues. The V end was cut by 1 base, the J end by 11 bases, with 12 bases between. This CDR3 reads CASSLDRSLDVLTF. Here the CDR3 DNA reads TGTGCCAGCAGCTTAGATCGATCCCTGGACGTCCTGACTTTC.

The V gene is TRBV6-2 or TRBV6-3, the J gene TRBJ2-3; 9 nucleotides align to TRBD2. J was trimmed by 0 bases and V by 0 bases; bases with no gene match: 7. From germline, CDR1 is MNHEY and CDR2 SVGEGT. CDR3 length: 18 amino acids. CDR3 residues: CASSYSSGTSWSTDTQYF. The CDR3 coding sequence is TGTGCCAGCAGTTACTCGAGTGGGACTAGCTGGAGCACAGATACGCAGTATTTT.

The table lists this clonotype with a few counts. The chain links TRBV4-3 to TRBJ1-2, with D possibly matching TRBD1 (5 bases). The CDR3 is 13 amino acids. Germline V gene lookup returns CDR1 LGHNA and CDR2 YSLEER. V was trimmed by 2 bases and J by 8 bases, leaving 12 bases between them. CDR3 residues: CASSQNPGDGYTF. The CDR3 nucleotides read TGCGCCAGCAGCCAAAATCCCGGGGACGGCTACACCTTC.

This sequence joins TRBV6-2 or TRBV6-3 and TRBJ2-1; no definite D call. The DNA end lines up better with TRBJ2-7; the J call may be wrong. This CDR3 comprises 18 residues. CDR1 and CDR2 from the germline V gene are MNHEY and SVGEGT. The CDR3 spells CASSYSVGQAPSYNEQYF. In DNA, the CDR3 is TGTGCCAGCAGTTACTCGGTTGGGCAGGCACCCTCCTACAATGAGCAGTACTTC.

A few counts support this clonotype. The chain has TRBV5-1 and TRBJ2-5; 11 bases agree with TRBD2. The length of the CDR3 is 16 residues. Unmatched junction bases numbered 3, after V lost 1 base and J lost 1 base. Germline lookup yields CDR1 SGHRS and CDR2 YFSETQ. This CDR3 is CASSLFLAGGQETQYF. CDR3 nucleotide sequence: TGCGCCAGCAGCTTGTTCCTAGCGGGGGGCCAAGAGACCCAGTACTTC.

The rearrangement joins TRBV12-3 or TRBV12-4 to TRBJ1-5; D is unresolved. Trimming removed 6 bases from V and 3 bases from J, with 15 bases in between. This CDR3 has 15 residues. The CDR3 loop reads CASSPSRGHNQPQHF. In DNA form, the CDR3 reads TGTGCCAGCAGCCCATCTAGAGGCCACAATCAGCCCCAGCATTTT.

This CDR3 is CASSQAGYNEKLFF. The DNA of the CDR3 is TGTGCCAGCAGCCAAGCGGGGTATAATGAAAAACTGTTTTTT. The chain combines TRBV3-1 with TRBJ1-4, with D unresolved. The CDR3 has 14 amino acids. Germline values: CDR1 LGHDT, CDR2 YNNKEL (reference sequence). Trimming left V 1 base short and J 4 bases short, with 7 bases between.

The CDR3 sequence: CSVDPGLAGTRFF. DNA of the CDR3: TGCAGCGTTGACCCGGGGCTAGCGGGCACCCGGTTCTTC. The chain carries TRBV29-1 and TRBJ2-1, with 8 bases matching TRBD2. The CDR3 spans 13 residues. V trimming: 3 bases; J trimming: 15 bases; junction bases outside the gene matches: 13. CDR1 is SQVTM, CDR2 ANQGSEA, per germline.

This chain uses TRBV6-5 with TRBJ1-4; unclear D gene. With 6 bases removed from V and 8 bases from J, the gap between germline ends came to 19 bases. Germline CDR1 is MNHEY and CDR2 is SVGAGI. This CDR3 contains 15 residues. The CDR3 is CASSRVQEMVEKLFF. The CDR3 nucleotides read TGTGCCAGCAGCCGCGTCCAAGAGATGGTAGAAAAACTGTTTTTT.

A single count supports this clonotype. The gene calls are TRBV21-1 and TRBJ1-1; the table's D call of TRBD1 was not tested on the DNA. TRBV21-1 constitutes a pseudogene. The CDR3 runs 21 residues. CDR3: CASSKALSTAPPHLMNTEAFF. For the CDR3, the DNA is TGTGCCAGCAGCAAAGCGCTGTCGACAGCTCCCCCGCACTTAATGAACACTGAAGCTTTCTTT.

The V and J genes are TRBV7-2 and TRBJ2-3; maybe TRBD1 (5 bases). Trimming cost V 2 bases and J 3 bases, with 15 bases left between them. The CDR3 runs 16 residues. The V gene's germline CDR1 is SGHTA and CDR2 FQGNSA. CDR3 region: CASSLSGPQGTDTQYF. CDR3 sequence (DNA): TGTGCCAGCAGCTTAAGTGGTCCTCAGGGAACAGATACGCAGTATTTT.

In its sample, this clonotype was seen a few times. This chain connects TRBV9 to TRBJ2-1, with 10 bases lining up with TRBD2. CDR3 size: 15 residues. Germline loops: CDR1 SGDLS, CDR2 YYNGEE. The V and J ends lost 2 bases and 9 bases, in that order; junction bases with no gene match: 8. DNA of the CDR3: TGTGCCAGCAGCGTTAGTAGCGGGGGGTTGATTGAGCAGTTCTTC. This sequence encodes CASSVSSGGLIEQFF.